This TCR beta chain was recovered during a study of T cells in Graves' hyperthyroidism and ophthalmopathy. The trim removed 5 bases at V and 4 bases at J, leaving 12 bases unmatched. Germline V gene data show CDR1 as SNHLY and CDR2 as FYNNEI. The CDR3 sequence is 17 residues long. There were TCR beta CDR3 regions amplified from RNA transcripts. The HTBI primer set served for first-round RT-PCR of the TCR CDR3. Each CDR3 protein gets one entry after TCRdb re-called the multiplex PCR reads with MiXCR. The table has roughly 420,000 distinct CDR3 sequences, 15% to 19% seen once; the top ten hold roughly 7.7%. In this sample, this clonotype turned up many times.

The chain combines TRBV2 with TRBJ2-1, with 9 bases aligning to TRBD2. The TCR comes from a woman aged 18-35 years with Graves' hyperthyroidism. The sequenced material came from blood. CDR3 DNA: TGTGCCAGCAGTAAAAGGACCGGGACTAGCACTTACAATGAGCAGTTCTTC. Protein sequence: CASSKRTGTSTYNEQFF.